This T cell receptor beta chain was captured in a study of T-cell reconstitution after alpha-beta-depleted transplantation in children. During its preparation, the TCRbeta library received unique molecular identifiers. TCRdb ran MiXCR on the PCR reads and lists one entry per CDR3 protein. In the table there are hundreds of thousands of distinct CDR3 sequences, approximately 13% of which are singletons. Germline V lookup: CDR1 KGHDR, CDR2 SFDVKD. Trimming took off 3 bases at V and 2 bases at J, with 15 bases between the two ends. The CDR3 totals 16 residues. Ten or more counts support this clonotype. The source is a human donor who donated a stem cell graft to a child with combined immunodeficiency. The source was PBMCs from the stem cell graft donor, collected from the stem cell graft. The rearrangement joins TRBV24-1 to TRBJ2-5; D is perhaps TRBD2 (6 bases). The chain's CDR3 is CATSDAAAGGQETQYF. Written as DNA, the CDR3 is TGTGCCACCAGTGATGCGGCCGCCGGAGGGCAAGAGACCCAGTACTTC.